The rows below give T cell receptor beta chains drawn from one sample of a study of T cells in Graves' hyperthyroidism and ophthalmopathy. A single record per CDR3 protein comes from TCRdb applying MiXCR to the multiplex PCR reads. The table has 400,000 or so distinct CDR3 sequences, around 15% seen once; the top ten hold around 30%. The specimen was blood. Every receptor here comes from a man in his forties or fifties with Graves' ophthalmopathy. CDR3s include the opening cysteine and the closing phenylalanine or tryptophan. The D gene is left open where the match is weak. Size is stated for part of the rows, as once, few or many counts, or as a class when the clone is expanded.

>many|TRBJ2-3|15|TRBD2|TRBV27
TGTGCCAGCAGTGGACTAGCGGGAGGTTTTGATACGCAGTATTTT
CASSGLAGGFDTQYF
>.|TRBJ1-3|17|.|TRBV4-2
TGTGCCAGCAGCCAAGATCTCACAGCCTCGTCTGGAAACACCATATATTTT
CASSQDLTASSGNTIYF
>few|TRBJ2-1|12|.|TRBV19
TGTGCCAGTAGTATACCACTTAATGAGCAGTTCTTC
CASSIPLNEQFF
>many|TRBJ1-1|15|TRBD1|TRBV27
TGTGCCAGCAGTTTTGACAGGGTTAAGGACACTGAAGCTTTCTTT
CASSFDRVKDTEAFF
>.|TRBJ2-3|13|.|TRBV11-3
TGTGCCAGCAGCTTCGAAGTTTCAGATACGCAGTATTTT
CASSFEVSDTQYF
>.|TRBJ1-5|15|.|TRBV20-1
TGCAGTGCTAGCCCCGGGGGGGATAGCAATCAGCCCCAGCATTTT
CSASPGGDSNQPQHF
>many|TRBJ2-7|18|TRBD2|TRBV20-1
TGCAGTGCTAGAGATCCCCTCCGGACTAGCGGGAGAGGGTACGAGCAGTACTTC
CSARDPLRTSGRGYEQYF
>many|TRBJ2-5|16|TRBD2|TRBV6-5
TGTGCCAGCAGTTACTCTTTTAGCGGGGGCCAAGAGACCCAGTACTTC
CASSYSFSGGQETQYF
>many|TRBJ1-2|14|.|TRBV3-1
TGTGCCAGCAGCCATGTCTTGGACCACGGAGGCTACACCTTC
CASSHVLDHGGYTF
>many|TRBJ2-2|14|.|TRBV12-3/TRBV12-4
TGTGCCAGCAGTTTAAATGGAGTCACCGGGGAGCTGTTTTTT
CASSLNGVTGELFF
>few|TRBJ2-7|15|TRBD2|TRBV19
TGTGCCAGTAGTACCACTAGCGGGACCTACAATGAGCAGTACTTC
CASSTTSGTYNEQYF
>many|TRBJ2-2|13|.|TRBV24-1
TGTGCCACCGAAATAGGGAACACCGGGGAGCTGTTTTTT
CATEIGNTGELFF
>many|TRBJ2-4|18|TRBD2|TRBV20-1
TGCAGTGCTAAAGATCTAGCGGGAGGGCCCTTTGCCAAAAACATTCAGTACTTC
CSAKDLAGGPFAKNIQYF
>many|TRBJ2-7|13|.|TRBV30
TGTGCCTGGAGTGGGGGCTTGACCTACGAGCAGTACTTC
CAWSGGLTYEQYF
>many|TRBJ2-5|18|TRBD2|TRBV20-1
TGCAGTGCTAGAGATGGGTTAGGTAGCGGGAGTCCATTCGAGACCCAGTACTTC
CSARDGLGSGSPFETQYF
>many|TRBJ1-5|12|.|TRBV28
TGTGCCAGCAGTTTCGGGGGGCAGCCCCAGCATTTT
CASSFGGQPQHF
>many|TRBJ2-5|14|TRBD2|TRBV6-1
TGTGCCAGCACATTTAGCGGGGATCAAGAGACCCAGTACTTC
CASTFSGDQETQYF
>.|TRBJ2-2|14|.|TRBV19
TGTGCCAGTAGTCAGCCGGGGGACACCGGGGAGCTGTTTTTT
CASSQPGDTGELFF
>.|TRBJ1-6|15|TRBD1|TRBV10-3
TGTGCCATCGCCGGAGGGGACAGGGCGAATTCACCCCTCCACTTT
CAIAGGDRANSPLHF
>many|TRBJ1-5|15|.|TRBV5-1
TGCGCCAGCAGCCCGGGGGAATTGGGCAATCAGCCCCAGCATTTT
CASSPGELGNQPQHF
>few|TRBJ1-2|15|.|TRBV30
TGTGCCTGGAGTGTAGGGGAGGGAAGTAGATATGGCTACACCTTC
CAWSVGEGSRYGYTF
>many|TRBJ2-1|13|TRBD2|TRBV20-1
TGCAGTGTTAGCGGACTAGCGGACAATGAGCAGTTCTTC
CSVSGLADNEQFF
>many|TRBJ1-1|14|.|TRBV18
TGTGCCAGCTCACCTTCCGGGGCTAACACTGAAGCTTTCTTT
CASSPSGANTEAFF
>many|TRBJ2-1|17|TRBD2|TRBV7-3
TGTGCCAGCGCCCCTCAAGGTGGCGGCGCGGGAGGAGGTGAGCAGTTCTTC
CASAPQGGGAGGGEQFF
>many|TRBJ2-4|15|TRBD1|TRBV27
TGTGCCAGCAGTAAGGGACAGGCCTCAAGAAACATTCAGTACTTC
CASSKGQASRNIQYF
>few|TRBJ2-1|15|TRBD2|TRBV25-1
TGTGCCAGCAGTTTGGCGGGAGTAGTTTTTAATGAGCAGTTCTTC
CASSLAGVVFNEQFF
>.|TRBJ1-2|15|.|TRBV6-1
TGTGCCAGCAGTGCGCCCCGGGGAACAGAAGGGGGCTACACCTTC
CASSAPRGTEGGYTF
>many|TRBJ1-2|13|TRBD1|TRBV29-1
TGCAGCGTTGAAGACGGACAGGTGGATGGCTACACCTTC
CSVEDGQVDGYTF
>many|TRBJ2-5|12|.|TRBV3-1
TGTGCCAGCAGCCAAGATACCCCATCCCAGTACTTC
CASSQDTPSQYF
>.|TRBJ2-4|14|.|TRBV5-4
TGTGCCAGCAGCATGGTGGTAGGGGAAAACATTCAGTACTTC
CASSMVVGENIQYF
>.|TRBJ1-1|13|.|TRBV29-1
TGCAGCGGGGGGTCGTTCATGAACACTGAAGCTTTCTTT
CSGGSFMNTEAFF
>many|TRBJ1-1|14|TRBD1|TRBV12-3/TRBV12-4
TGTGCCAGCAACCACCTAACAGGGGACACTGAAGCTTTCTTT
CASNHLTGDTEAFF
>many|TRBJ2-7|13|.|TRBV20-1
TGCAGTGCCCCTGCCGCAGGGAACTACGAGCAGTACTTC
CSAPAAGNYEQYF
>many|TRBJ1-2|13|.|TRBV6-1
TGTGCCAGCAGCCCAGGGGCGGACTATGGCTACACCTTC
CASSPGADYGYTF
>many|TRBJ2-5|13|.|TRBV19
TGTGCCAGTAGTGGTAGCAGGGGTGAGACCCAGTACTTC
CASSGSRGETQYF
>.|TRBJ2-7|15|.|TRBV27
TGTGCCAGCAGTTTAATAGCCGCAGGGAGCTACGAGCAGTACTTC
CASSLIAAGSYEQYF
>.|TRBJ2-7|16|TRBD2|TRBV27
TGTGCCAGCAGTTTATCGGCCCCGGGGGGTGCCTACGAGCAGTACTTC
CASSLSAPGGAYEQYF
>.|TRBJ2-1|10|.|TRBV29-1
TGCAGCGTTGCGGAGCGTGAGCAGTTCTTC
CSVAEREQFF
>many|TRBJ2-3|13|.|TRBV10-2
TGCGCCAGCAGTTACACGGGCACAGATACGCAGTATTTT
CASSYTGTDTQYF
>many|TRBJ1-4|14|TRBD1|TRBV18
TGTGCCAGCTCCCCTCTGACAGGGTCCGAAAAACTGTTTTTT
CASSPLTGSEKLFF
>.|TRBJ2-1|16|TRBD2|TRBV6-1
TGTGCCAGCAGTCAACAGGCTAGCGGGAGTAGTGATGAGCAGTTCTTC
CASSQQASGSSDEQFF
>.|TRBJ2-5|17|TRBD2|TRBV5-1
TGCGCCAGCAGCTTGGCCCGATTAGCGGGGAGGCAAGAGACCCAGTACTTC
CASSLARLAGRQETQYF
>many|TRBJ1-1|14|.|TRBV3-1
TGTGCCAGCAGCCGACGCGAGGCGAACACTGAAGCTTTCTTT
CASSRREANTEAFF
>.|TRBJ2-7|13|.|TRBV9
TGTGCCAGCAGCGTAGGCAGCGGACTCGAGCAGTACTTC
CASSVGSGLEQYF
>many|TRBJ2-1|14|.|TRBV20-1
TGCAGTGCTCTAATAGCGACATCCTACAATGAGCAGTTCTTC
CSALIATSYNEQFF
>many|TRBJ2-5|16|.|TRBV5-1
TGCGCCAGCAGCGCCGGGACCCTGCTGGGTGAAGAGACCCAGTACTTC
CASSAGTLLGEETQYF